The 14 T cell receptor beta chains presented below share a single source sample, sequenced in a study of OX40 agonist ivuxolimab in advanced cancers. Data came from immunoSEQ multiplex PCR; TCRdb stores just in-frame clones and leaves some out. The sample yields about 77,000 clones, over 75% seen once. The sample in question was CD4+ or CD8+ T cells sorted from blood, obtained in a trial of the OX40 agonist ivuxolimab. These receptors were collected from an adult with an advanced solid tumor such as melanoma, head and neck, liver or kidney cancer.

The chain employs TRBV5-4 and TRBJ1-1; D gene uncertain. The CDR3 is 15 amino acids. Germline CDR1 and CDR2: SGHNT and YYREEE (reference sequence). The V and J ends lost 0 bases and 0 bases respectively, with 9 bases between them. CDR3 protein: CASSLGGQLNTEAFF. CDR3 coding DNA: TGTGCCAGCAGCTTGGGTGGCCAGCTGAACACTGAAGCTTTCTTT.

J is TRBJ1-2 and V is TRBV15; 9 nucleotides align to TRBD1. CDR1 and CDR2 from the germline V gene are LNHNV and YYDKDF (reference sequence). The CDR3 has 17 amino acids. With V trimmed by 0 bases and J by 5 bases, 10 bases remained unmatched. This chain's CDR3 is CATSRDKQGAYRYGYTF. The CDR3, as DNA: TGTGCCACCAGCAGAGATAAACAGGGGGCCTACCGATATGGCTACACCTTC.

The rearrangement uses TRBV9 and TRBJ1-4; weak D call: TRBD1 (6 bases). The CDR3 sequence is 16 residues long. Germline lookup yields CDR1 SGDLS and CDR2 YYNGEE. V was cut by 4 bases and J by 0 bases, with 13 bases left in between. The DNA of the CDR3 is TGTGCCAGCAGCCCCAGAGGGGGGGCAACTAATGAAAAACTGTTTTTT. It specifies CASSPRGGATNEKLFF.

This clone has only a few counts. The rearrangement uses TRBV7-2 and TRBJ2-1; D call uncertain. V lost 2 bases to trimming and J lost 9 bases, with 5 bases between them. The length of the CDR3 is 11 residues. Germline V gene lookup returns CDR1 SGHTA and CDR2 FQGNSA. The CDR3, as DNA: TGTGCCAGCAGCTTACTTTTTGAGCAGTTCTTC. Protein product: CASSLLFEQFF.

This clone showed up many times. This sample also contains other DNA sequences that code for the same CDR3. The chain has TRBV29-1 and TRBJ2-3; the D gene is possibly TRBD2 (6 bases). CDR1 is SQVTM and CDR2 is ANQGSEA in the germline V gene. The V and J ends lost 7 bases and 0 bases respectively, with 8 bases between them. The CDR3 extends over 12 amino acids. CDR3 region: CSAEGSTDTQYF. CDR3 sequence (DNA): TGCAGCGCGGAGGGTAGCACAGATACGCAGTATTTT.

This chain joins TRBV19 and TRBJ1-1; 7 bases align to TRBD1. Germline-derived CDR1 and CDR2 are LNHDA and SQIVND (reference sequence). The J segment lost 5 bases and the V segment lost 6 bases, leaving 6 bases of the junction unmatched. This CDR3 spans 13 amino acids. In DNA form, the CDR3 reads TGTGCCAGTAGGCGAGGGGGCCTTACTGAAGCTTTCTTT. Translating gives CASRRGGLTEAFF.

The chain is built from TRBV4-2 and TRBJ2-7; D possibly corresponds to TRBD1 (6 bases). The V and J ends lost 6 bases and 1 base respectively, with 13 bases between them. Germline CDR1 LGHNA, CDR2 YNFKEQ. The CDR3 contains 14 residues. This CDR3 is CASSQGKPSYEQYF. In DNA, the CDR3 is TGTGCCAGCAGTCAGGGGAAACCTTCCTACGAGCAGTACTTC.

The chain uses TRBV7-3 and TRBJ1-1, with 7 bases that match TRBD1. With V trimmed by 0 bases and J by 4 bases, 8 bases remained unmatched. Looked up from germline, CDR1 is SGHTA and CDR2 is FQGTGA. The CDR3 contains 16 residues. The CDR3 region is CASSLTGSAGGTEAFF. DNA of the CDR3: TGTGCCAGCAGCTTAACGGGGTCGGCAGGGGGCACTGAAGCTTTCTTT.

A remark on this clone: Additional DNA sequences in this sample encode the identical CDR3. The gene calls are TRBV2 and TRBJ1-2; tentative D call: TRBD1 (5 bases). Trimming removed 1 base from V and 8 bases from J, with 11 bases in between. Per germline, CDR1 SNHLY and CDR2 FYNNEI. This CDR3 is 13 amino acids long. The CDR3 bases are TGTGCCAGCAGTGAAGGAGGGACTCAGGGCTACACCTTC. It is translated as CASSEGGTQGYTF.

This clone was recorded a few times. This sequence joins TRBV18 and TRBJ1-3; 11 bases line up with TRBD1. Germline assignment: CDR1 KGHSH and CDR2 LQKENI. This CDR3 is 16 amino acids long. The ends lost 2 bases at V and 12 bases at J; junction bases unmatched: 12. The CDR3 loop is CASSPKTGTGGENIYF. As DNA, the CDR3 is TGTGCCAGCTCACCAAAGACCGGGACAGGGGGTGAAAACATATATTTT.

Written as DNA, the CDR3 is TGTGCCAGCAGTCTGCAGGGCAGGGGTCAGCCCCAGCATTTT. Protein sequence: CASSLQGRGQPQHF. V and J are TRBV27 and TRBJ1-5; a possible D gene is TRBD1 (6 bases). Germline V gives CDR1 MNHEY, CDR2 SMNVEV (reference sequence). Trimming shortened V by 5 bases and J by 6 bases, and 14 bases separated the two germline ends. CDR3 size: 14 residues.

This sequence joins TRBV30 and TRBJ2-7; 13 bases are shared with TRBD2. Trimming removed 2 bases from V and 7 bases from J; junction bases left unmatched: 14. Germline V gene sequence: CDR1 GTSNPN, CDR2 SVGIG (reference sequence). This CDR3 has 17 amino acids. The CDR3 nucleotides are TGTGCCTGGAGTCGACCGAGGACTAGCGGGAGTCCACGGGAGCAGTACTTC. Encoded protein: CAWSRPRTSGSPREQYF.

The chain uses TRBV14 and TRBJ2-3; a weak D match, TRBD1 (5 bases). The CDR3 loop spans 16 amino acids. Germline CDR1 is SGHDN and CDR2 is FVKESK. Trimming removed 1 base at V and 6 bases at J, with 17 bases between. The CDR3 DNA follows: TGTGCCAGCAGCCAAGGGGGAAGGGGCTATGGTGATACGCAGTATTTT. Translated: CASSQGGRGYGDTQYF. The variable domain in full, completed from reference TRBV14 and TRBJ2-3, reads EAGVTQFPSHSVIEKGQTVTLRCDPISGHDNLYWYRRVMGKEIKFLLHFVKESKQDESGMPNNRFLAERTGGTYSTLKVQPAELEDSGVYFCASSQGGRGYGDTQYFGPGTRLTVL.

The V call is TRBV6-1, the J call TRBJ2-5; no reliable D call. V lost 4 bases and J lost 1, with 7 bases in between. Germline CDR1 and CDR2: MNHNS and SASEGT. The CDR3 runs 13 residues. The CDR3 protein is CASSATPQETQYF. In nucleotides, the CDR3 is TGTGCCAGCAGTGCGACGCCCCAAGAGACCCAGTACTTC.